Presented here are 10 T cell receptor beta chains from one specimen sequenced in a study of blood T cell repertoires in COVID-19. Measured with immunoSEQ multiplex PCR; TCRdb has only the in-frame clones, and not every one. The table records 200,000 or so clones, about four fifths of them present only once. The sample taken for sequencing was PBMCs or T cells enriched from blood (not recorded which). These receptors were taken from a woman between 50 and 59 years old who had been exposed to COVID-19.

This clone has only one observation. The J gene is TRBJ2-7, the V gene TRBV25-1; a weak D match, TRBD1 (5 bases). Trimming cost V 2 bases and J 6 bases, with 8 bases left between them. Per the germline V gene, CDR1 is MGHDK and CDR2 is SYGVNS. There are 12 residues in the CDR3. The CDR3 region has the DNA TGTGCCAGCAGTGAAGGGGCCCCCGAGCAGTACTTC. Translated, it gives CASSEGAPEQYF.

This clone was seen a single time. The rearrangement uses TRBV29-1 and TRBJ2-3; no firm D call. V lost 1 base, J lost 8 bases, and 10 bases lay in between. From germline, CDR1 is SQVTM and CDR2 ANQGSEA. This CDR3 has 12 residues. The CDR3 DNA is TGCAGCGTTGAAGTACCTCCAGGTACGCAGTATTTT. Encoded protein: CSVEVPPGTQYF.

This clone was counted only a few times. The gene calls are TRBV29-1 and TRBJ2-2; D call uncertain. Trimming took off 1 base at V and 4 bases at J, with 7 bases between the two ends. This CDR3 spans 13 amino acids. Germline CDR1 SQVTM, CDR2 ANQGSEA. The CDR3 sequence: CSVEVRSTGELFF. CDR3 DNA: TGCAGCGTTGAAGTCCGGAGCACCGGGGAGCTGTTTTTT.

The chain links TRBV7-2 to TRBJ2-1; TRBD2 might be the D (5 bases). There are 15 residues in the CDR3. V dropped 0 bases and J dropped 2 bases, with 8 bases sitting between them. Per the germline V gene, CDR1 is SGHTA and CDR2 is FQGNSA. Here the CDR3 DNA reads TGTGCCAGCAGCTTAGCCTACGGGGCCTACAATGAGCAGTTCTTC. Translated, it gives CASSLAYGAYNEQFF.

The rearrangement links TRBV7-2 to TRBJ1-2; no firm D call. V dropped 4 bases and J dropped 7 bases, with 10 bases sitting between them. CDR1 and CDR2 (germline): SGHTA, FQGNSA. The CDR3 is made up of 12 amino acids. The CDR3 region is CASSSERRGYTF. The CDR3 DNA is TGTGCCAGCAGCTCCGAGCGTCGTGGCTACACCTTC.

V usage is TRBV4-3 and J usage is TRBJ2-3; a possible D gene is TRBD2 (6 bases). CDR1 LGHNA and CDR2 YSLEER come from the germline V gene. CDR3 length equals 16 residues. With 0 bases removed from V and 0 bases from J, the gap between germline ends came to 10 bases. In DNA, the CDR3 is TGCGCCAGCAGCCAAGATGGGACTCAGAGCACAGATACGCAGTATTTT. Its translation is CASSQDGTQSTDTQYF.

CDR3 region: CASSGGGSYNSPLHF. In DNA, the CDR3 is TGTGCCAGCAGCGGGGGGGGTTCCTATAATTCACCCCTCCACTTT. This chain joins TRBV9 and TRBJ1-6; possible D gene TRBD1, 5 bases. V lost 3 bases and J 1 base, leaving 8 bases between the germline ends. This CDR3 has 15 amino acids. The germline V gene encodes CDR1 SGDLS and CDR2 YYNGEE.

The chain carries TRBV25-1 and TRBJ1-6, with a tentative D call TRBD1 (6 bases). CDR1 and CDR2 (germline): MGHDK, SYGVNS. Trimming pared 8 bases from V and 7 bases from J, leaving 21 bases between. There are 16 residues in the CDR3. The DNA of the CDR3 is TGTGCCAGCTCTAACCTGAGGACAGCTGGAAATTCACCCCTCCACTTT. It specifies CASSNLRTAGNSPLHF.

The chain combines TRBV5-1 with TRBJ1-6; TRBD1 matches at 10 bases. The CDR3 is 14 amino acids. The V gene's germline CDR1 is SGHRS and CDR2 YFSETQ. J gave up 10 bases and V 4 bases, and 5 bases lay outside the gene matches. The CDR3 DNA is TGCGCCAGCAGCCGGACAGGGGGGACATCACCCCTCCACTTT. Its translation: CASSRTGGTSPLHF.

The chain uses TRBV28 and TRBJ2-3; 7 bases match TRBD2. The CDR3 totals 14 residues. Germline CDR1 reads MDHEN; CDR2 reads SYDVKM. The J segment lost 6 bases and the V segment lost 5 bases, leaving 8 bases of the junction unmatched. DNA of the CDR3: TGTGCCAGCAGTCCCTACCGGGGAGGGGATACGCAGTATTTT. Residues: CASSPYRGGDTQYF.